One and the same sample provided the 18 T cell receptor beta chains below, sequenced in a study of shared clonotypes between healthy human individuals. Naive CD8 cells lacked CD45RO and underwent positive selection for CCR7, leaving out terminally differentiated effector memory CD45RA+ cells. TCRdb keeps only in-frame clones here, not all; method: immunoSEQ multiplex PCR. Of about 2.1 million clones in the sample, around 95% are singletons; the top ten hold approximately 1.7%. The sample consisted of naive CD8+ T cells from PBMCs. The receptors here all came from a man younger than 30 in good health. Some clones in this sample may be carry-over from other donors' samples.

The chain has TRBV28 and TRBJ2-1, with 7 bases identical to TRBD2. J gave up 8 bases and V 2 bases, and 12 bases lay outside the gene matches. CDR3 length: 16 residues. CDR1 MDHEN and CDR2 SYDVKM come from the germline V gene. The CDR3, as DNA: TGTGCCAGCAGTTTAAAAGGGGTGGGACTATTCCATGAGCAGTTCTTC. Translation gives CASSLKGVGLFHEQFF.

In the case of this clone: Other DNA sequences in this sample translate to the same CDR3. The chain employs TRBV27 and TRBJ1-5; weak D call: TRBD1 (6 bases). The V end lost 5 bases, the J end lost 0 bases, and 8 bases lay between the germline ends. CDR3 length: 14 amino acids. CDR1 is MNHEY and CDR2 is SMNVEV in the germline V gene (reference sequence). CDR3 residues: CASSLQGSNQPQHF. CDR3 DNA sequence: TGTGCCAGCAGTCTACAGGGTAGCAATCAGCCCCAGCATTTT.

The rearrangement links TRBV7-2 to TRBJ2-1; perhaps TRBD2 as D (5 bases). V dropped 5 bases and J dropped 2 bases, with 10 bases sitting between them. Germline CDR1 is SGHTA and CDR2 is FQGNSA. CDR3 length: 14 residues. CDR3 loop: CASSPDFTYNEQFF. As DNA, the CDR3 is TGTGCCAGCAGCCCGGACTTCACCTACAATGAGCAGTTCTTC.

J is TRBJ2-7 and V is TRBV4-3, with D tentatively TRBD1 (6 bases). V was clipped by 3 bases and J by 2 bases, with 11 bases between them. The CDR3 contains 14 residues. CDR1 LGHNA and CDR2 YSLEER come from the germline V gene. The CDR3 DNA reads as TGCGCCAGCAGCCAGGGCAGGGGAGCCTACGAGCAGTACTTC. Amino acids: CASSQGRGAYEQYF.

The chain employs TRBV19 and TRBJ1-3, with 7 nucleotides matching TRBD1. Trimming cost V 3 bases and J 8 bases; bases outside gene matches: 10. This CDR3 region has 15 residues. The germline gives CDR1 LNHDA, CDR2 SQIVND (reference sequence). CDR3 region: CASSIKDRRLDTIYF. CDR3 sequence (DNA): TGTGCCAGTAGTATTAAGGACAGGCGGTTGGACACCATATATTTT.

This clone was observed once. The rearrangement links TRBV30 to TRBJ2-5, with TRBD1 as a possible D gene (6 bases). Germline CDR1 is GTSNPN and CDR2 is SVGIG (reference sequence). Trimming pared 3 bases from V and 2 bases from J, leaving 19 bases between. The CDR3 is 16 residues long. Written as DNA, the CDR3 is TGTGCCTGGAGCTTTGGGATCACGGGACAACAAGAGACCCAGTACTTC. It translates to CAWSFGITGQQETQYF. Complete variable domain (other parts from reference TRBV30 and TRBJ2-5): SQTIHQWPATLVQPVGSPLSLECTVEGTSNPNLYWYRQAAGRGLQLLFYSVGIGQISSEVPQNLSASRPQDRQFILSSKKLLLSDSGFYLCAWSFGITGQQETQYFGPGTRLLVL.

The chain carries TRBV6-5 and TRBJ2-2; D uncertain. Germline V gene data show CDR1 as MNHEY and CDR2 as SVGAGI. This CDR3 has 13 residues. V lost 4 bases to trimming and J lost 7 bases, with 10 bases between them. In DNA, the CDR3 is TGTGCCAGCAGTTCCGGGTGGATCGGGGAGCTGTTTTTT. Amino acid sequence: CASSSGWIGELFF.

The V call is TRBV27, the J call TRBJ2-2; 8 nucleotides agree with TRBD1. Germline loops: CDR1 MNHEY, CDR2 SMNVEV (reference sequence). The V and J ends lost 10 bases and 3 bases, in that order; junction bases with no gene match: 16. This CDR3 comprises 17 residues. The CDR3 reads CATLFWSGQGDTGELFF. CDR3 coding DNA: TGTGCCACTCTCTTCTGGTCAGGACAGGGTGACACCGGGGAGCTGTTTTTT.

J is TRBJ1-2 and V is TRBV4-3; D remains unclear. V shed 0 bases and J shed 8 bases, with 19 bases lying between them. The CDR3 has 16 residues. Germline CDR1 is LGHNA and CDR2 is YSLEER. Written as DNA, the CDR3 is TGCGCCAGCAGCCAAGATCTCCCTCACAGAGCGGACGGCTACACCTTC. This codes for CASSQDLPHRADGYTF.

V gene TRBV28 combines with J gene TRBJ2-7; 8 nucleotides agree with TRBD2. The CDR3 is 16 amino acids. Germline loops: CDR1 MDHEN, CDR2 SYDVKM. V gave up 2 bases and J gave up 6 bases; unmatched junction bases: 12. CDR3 sequence reads: CASSLIREGRTGEQYF. DNA for the CDR3: TGTGCCAGCAGTTTAATACGGGAGGGCCGTACTGGCGAGCAGTACTTC.

The V and J genes are TRBV15 and TRBJ2-7; 7 bases are shared with TRBD1. J was trimmed by 1 base and V by 8 bases; bases with no gene match: 8. Germline assignment: CDR1 LNHNV and CDR2 YYDKDF (reference sequence). The length of the CDR3 is 14 residues. The DNA of the CDR3 is TGTGCCACCGGTTGGGACAGTCCTTCCTACGAGCAGTACTTC. Translating gives CATGWDSPSYEQYF.

This clone was seen a single time. The chain has TRBV7-2 and TRBJ2-3; tentatively, D is TRBD1 or TRBD2 (5 bases each). In germline, CDR1 is SGHTA, CDR2 FQGNSA. This CDR3 spans 15 amino acids. Trimming stripped 5 bases from V and 5 bases from J, with 17 bases between. The chain's CDR3 is CASSLSVGVGDTQYF. CDR3 nucleotides: TGTGCCAGCAGCCTTTCTGTGGGGGTGGGAGATACGCAGTATTTT.

The V call is TRBV7-9, the J call TRBJ1-5; D is undetermined. CDR3 size: 16 residues. V was pared by 1 base and J by 0 bases, with 10 bases between. Germline CDR1 is SEHNR and CDR2 is FQNEAQ (reference sequence). CDR3: CASSLEGEYSNQPQHF. For the CDR3, the DNA is TGTGCCAGCAGCTTAGAGGGAGAATATAGCAATCAGCCCCAGCATTTT.

This clone appeared a single time. This sequence joins TRBV28 and TRBJ2-4; perhaps TRBD2 as D (6 bases). The CDR3 length is 16 residues. The germline V gene encodes CDR1 MDHEN and CDR2 SYDVKM. V was pared by 5 bases and J by 1 base, with 15 bases between. Here the CDR3 reads CASSTLREMAKNIQYF. CDR3 in DNA: TGTGCCAGCAGTACGCTCCGGGAGATGGCCAAAAACATTCAGTACTTC.

As concerns this clone: Other DNA sequences of this sample code for an identical CDR3. V usage is TRBV29-1 and J usage is TRBJ2-1; D not certain. Per the germline V gene, CDR1 is SQVTM and CDR2 is ANQGSEA. Trimming pared 2 bases from V and 0 bases from J, leaving 5 bases between. This CDR3 is built from 13 residues. CDR3: CSVEQRSYNEQFF. For the CDR3, the DNA is TGCAGCGTTGAACAGCGCTCCTACAATGAGCAGTTCTTC.

J is TRBJ2-3 and V is TRBV7-3; unclear D gene. The V and J ends lost 5 bases and 4 bases respectively, with 10 bases between them. CDR1 SGHTA and CDR2 FQGTGA come from the germline V gene. This CDR3 has 13 amino acids. This CDR3 reads CASSTTVPDTQYF. The CDR3 coding sequence is TGTGCCAGCAGCACGACGGTCCCAGATACGCAGTATTTT.

The chain employs TRBV27 and TRBJ2-1; D is ambiguous. The CDR3 length is 15 residues. Deletions cut 2 bases from V and 6 bases from J, with 14 bases between. Looked up from germline, CDR1 is MNHEY and CDR2 is SMNVEV (reference sequence). CDR3 sequence: CASSLLRGPSNEQFF. CDR3 coding DNA: TGTGCCAGCAGTTTACTCCGAGGCCCATCCAATGAGCAGTTCTTC.

V gene TRBV7-2 combines with J gene TRBJ2-1, with 8 bases fitting TRBD2. CDR3 length: 16 residues. With V trimmed by 2 bases and J by 7 bases, 10 bases remained unmatched. The germline CDR1 and CDR2 sequences are SGHTA and FQGNSA. The CDR3 sequence is CASSLYLSGSWNEQFF. CDR3 coding DNA: TGTGCCAGCAGCTTATATTTAAGCGGGAGCTGGAATGAGCAGTTCTTC.